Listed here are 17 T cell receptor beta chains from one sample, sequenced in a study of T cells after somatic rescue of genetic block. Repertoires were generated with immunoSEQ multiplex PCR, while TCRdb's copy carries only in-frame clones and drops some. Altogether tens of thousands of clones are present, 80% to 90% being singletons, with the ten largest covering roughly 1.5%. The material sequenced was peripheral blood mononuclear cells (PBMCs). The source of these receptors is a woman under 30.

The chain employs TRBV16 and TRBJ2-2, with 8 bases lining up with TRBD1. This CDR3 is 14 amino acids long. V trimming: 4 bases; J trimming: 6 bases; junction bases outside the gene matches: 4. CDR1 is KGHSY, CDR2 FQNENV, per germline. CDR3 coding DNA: TGTGCCAGCAGCCTGCTGACAGGGGCCGGGGAGCTGTTTTTT. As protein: CASSLLTGAGELFF. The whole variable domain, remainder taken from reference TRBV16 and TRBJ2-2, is GEEVAQTPKHLVRGEGQKAKLYCAPIKGHSYVFWYQQVLKNEFKFLISFQNENVFDETGMPKERFSAKCLPNSPCSLEIQATKLEDSAVYFCASSLLTGAGELFFGEGSRLTVL.

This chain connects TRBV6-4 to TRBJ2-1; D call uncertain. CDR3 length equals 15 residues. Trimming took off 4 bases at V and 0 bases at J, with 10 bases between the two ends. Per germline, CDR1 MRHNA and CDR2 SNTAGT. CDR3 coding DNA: TGTGCCAGCAGTGTGACTGTAAGCTCCTACAATGAGCAGTTCTTC. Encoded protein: CASSVTVSSYNEQFF.

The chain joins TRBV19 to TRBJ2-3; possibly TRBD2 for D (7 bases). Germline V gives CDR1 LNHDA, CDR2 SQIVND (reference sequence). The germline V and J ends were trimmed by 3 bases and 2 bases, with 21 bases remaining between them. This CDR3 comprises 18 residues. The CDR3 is CASSMWGLGGAATDTQYF. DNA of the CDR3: TGTGCCAGTAGTATGTGGGGCCTAGGGGGGGCTGCCACAGATACGCAGTATTTT.

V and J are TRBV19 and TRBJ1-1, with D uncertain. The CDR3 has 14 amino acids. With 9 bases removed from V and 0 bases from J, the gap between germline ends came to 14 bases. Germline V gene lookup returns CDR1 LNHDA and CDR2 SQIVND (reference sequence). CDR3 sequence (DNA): TGTGCCAGCCGTCGGAGGGAGATGAACACTGAAGCTTTCTTT. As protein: CASRRREMNTEAFF.

The CDR3 nucleotides read TGTGCCAGCAGCCCTACCTACAACAGGGGGCTGAGCAATCAGCCCCAGCATTTT. The encoded protein is CASSPTYNRGLSNQPQHF. The rearrangement joins TRBV5-5 to TRBJ1-5; 9 nucleotides agree with TRBD1. V gave up 4 bases and J gave up 1 base; unmatched junction bases: 12. This CDR3 region has 18 residues. Looked up from germline, CDR1 is SGHKS and CDR2 is YYEKEE (reference sequence).

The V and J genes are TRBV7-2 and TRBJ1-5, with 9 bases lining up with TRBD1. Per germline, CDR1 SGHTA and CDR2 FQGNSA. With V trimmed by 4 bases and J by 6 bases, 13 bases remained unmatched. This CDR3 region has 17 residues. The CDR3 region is CASSSEPTGGGSQPQHF. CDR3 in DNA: TGTGCCAGCAGCTCCGAACCGACAGGGGGAGGGAGTCAGCCCCAGCATTTT.

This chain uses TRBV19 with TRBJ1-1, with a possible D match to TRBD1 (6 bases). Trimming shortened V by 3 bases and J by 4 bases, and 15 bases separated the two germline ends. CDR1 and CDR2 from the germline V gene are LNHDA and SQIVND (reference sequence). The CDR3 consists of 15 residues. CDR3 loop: CASSMWSVDSTEAFF. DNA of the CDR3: TGTGCCAGTAGTATGTGGTCAGTGGACAGCACTGAAGCTTTCTTT.

CDR3: CAISESTRNTGELFF. CDR3 DNA sequence: TGTGCCATCAGTGAGTCGACAAGGAACACCGGGGAGCTGTTTTTT. The chain recombines TRBV10-3 with TRBJ2-2; D is undetermined. Trimming stripped 0 bases from V and 1 base from J, with 6 bases between. This CDR3 comprises 15 residues. From germline, CDR1 is ENHRY and CDR2 SYGVKD.

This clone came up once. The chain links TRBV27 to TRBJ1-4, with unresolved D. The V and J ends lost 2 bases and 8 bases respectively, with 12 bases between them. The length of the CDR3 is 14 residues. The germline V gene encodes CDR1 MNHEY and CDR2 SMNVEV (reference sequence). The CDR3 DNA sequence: TGTGCCAGCAGTTTAAATCGCGGGCGAGAAAAACTGTTTTTT. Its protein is CASSLNRGREKLFF.

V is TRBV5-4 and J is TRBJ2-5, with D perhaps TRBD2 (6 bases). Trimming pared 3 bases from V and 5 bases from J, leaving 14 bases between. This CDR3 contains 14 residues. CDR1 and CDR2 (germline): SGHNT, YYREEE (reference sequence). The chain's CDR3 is CASSYRSGAETQYF. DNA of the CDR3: TGTGCCAGCAGCTATCGGTCGGGAGCGGAGACCCAGTACTTC.

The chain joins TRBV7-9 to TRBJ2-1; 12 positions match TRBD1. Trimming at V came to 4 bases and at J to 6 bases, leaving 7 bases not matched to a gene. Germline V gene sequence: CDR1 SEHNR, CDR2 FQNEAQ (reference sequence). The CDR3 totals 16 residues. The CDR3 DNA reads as TGTGCCAGCAGCTCCACGGGACAGGGGGCGGCCAATGAGCAGTTCTTC. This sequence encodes CASSSTGQGAANEQFF. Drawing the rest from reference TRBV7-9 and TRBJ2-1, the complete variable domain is DTGVSQNPRHKITKRGQNVTFRCDPISEHNRLYWYRQTLGQGPEFLTYFQNEAQLEKSRLLSDRFSAERPKGSFSTLEIQRTEQGDSAMYLCASSSTGQGAANEQFFGPGTRLTVL.

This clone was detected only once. The CDR3 is CASSLREGVYNEQFF. DNA of the CDR3: TGCGCCAGCAGCTTGAGGGAGGGAGTGTACAATGAGCAGTTCTTC. The rearrangement joins TRBV5-1 to TRBJ2-1, with TRBD2 identical over 7 bases. Germline-derived CDR1 and CDR2 are SGHRS and YFSETQ. This CDR3 has 15 residues. The J segment lost 4 bases and the V segment lost 1 base, leaving 5 bases of the junction unmatched.

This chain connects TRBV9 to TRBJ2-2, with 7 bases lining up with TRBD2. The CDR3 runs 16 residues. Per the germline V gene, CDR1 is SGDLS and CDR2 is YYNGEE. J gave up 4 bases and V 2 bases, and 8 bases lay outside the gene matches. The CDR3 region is CASSVGGRSGTGELFF. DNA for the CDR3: TGTGCCAGCAGCGTGGGCGGGAGATCGGGCACCGGGGAGCTGTTTTTT.

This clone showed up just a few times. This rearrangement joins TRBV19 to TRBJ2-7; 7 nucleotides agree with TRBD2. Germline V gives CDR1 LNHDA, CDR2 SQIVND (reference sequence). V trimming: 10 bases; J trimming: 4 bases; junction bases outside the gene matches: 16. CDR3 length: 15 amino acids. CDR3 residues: CATSMGQGGIYEQYF. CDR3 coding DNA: TGTGCCACATCAATGGGGCAGGGAGGGATTTACGAGCAGTACTTC.

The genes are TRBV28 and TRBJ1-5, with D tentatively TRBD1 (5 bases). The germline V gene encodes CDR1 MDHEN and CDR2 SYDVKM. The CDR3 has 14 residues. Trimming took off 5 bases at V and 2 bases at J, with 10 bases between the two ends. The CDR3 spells CASSLGGGNQPQHF. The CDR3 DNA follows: TGTGCCAGCAGTCTGGGGGGGGGCAATCAGCCCCAGCATTTT. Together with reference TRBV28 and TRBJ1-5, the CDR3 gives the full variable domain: DVKVTQSSRYLVKRTGEKVFLECVQDMDHENMFWYRQDPGLGLRLIYFSYDVKMKEKGDIPEGYSVSREKKERFSLILESASTNQTSMYLCASSLGGGNQPQHFGDGTRLSIL.

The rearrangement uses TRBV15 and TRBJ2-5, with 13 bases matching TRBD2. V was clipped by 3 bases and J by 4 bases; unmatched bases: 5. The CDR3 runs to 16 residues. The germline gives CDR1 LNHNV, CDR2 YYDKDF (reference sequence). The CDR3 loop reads CATSRGTSGNLETQYF. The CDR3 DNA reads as TGTGCCACCAGCAGGGGGACTAGCGGGAATCTAGAGACCCAGTACTTC. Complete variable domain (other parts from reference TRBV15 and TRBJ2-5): DAMVIQNPRYQVTQFGKPVTLSCSQTLNHNVMYWYQQKSSQAPKLLFHYYDKDFNNEADTPDNFQSRRPNTSFCFLDIRSPGLGDTAMYLCATSRGTSGNLETQYFGPGTRLLVL.

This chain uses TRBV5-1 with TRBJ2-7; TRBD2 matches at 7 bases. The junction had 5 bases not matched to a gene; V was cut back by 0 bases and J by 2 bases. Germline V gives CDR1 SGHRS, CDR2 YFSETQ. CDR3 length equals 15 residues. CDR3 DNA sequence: TGCGCCAGCAGCTTGGTGGCGGGAGAGCCCTACGAGCAGTACTTC. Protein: CASSLVAGEPYEQYF.